These T cell receptor beta chains were read from a single sample in a study of control samples from healthy donors and cancer patients. Repertoires were generated with immunoSEQ multiplex PCR, while TCRdb's copy carries only in-frame clones and drops some. The table lists 140,000 or so clones, about 90% of them singletons. The sample comprised blood. The origin of the receptors is a man aged 30 to 39 in good health. CDR3s include the opening cysteine and the closing phenylalanine or tryptophan. Fields, in order: V gene, J gene, clone size, D gene, CDR3 protein, CDR3 DNA. A D gene is named only where the DNA matches it firmly. Not every row has a clone size; where given, it reads once, few, many or a size class.

>TRBV10-3|TRBJ2-5|once|TRBD1
CAISEGDRGRETQYF
TGTGCCATCAGTGAGGGGGACAGGGGACGAGAGACCCAGTACTTC
>TRBV6-5|TRBJ1-6|few|TRBD1
CATRQGPPNNSPLHF
TGTGCCACCCGACAGGGGCCGCCCAATAATTCACCCCTCCACTTT
>TRBV5-1|TRBJ1-6|NA|NA
CASSLGEGVSPLHF
TGCGCCAGCAGCTTGGGGGAGGGGGTGTCACCCCTCCACTTT
>TRBV28|TRBJ1-2|once|TRBD1
CAASEAGGFYGYTF
TGTGCCGCATCAGAGGCAGGGGGTTTTTATGGCTACACCTTC
>TRBV19|TRBJ2-3|NA|TRBD2
CSTSGGHSSTDTQYF
TGCTCGACTAGCGGGGGCCACTCTAGCACAGATACGCAGTATTTT
>TRBV27|TRBJ1-1|NA|TRBD1
CASSLQGGSTEAFF
TGTGCCAGCAGTCTTCAGGGGGGATCCACTGAAGCTTTCTTT
>TRBV19|TRBJ2-7|few|NA
CASSSDPSRYEQYF
TGTGCCAGTAGTAGTGACCCAAGCCGTTACGAGCAGTACTTC
>TRBV5-4|TRBJ1-4|once|TRBD1
CASSLEGGSGSNEKLFF
TGTGCCAGCAGCTTGGAAGGGGGCAGTGGGTCTAATGAAAAACTGTTTTTT
>TRBV7-8|TRBJ1-6|NA|NA
CASSFGRNSPLHF
TGTGCCAGCAGCTTTGGTAGAAATTCACCCCTCCACTTT
>TRBV14|TRBJ1-4|NA|NA
CASSRGLPNEKLFF
TGTGCCAGCAGCCGGGGACTGCCTAATGAAAAACTGTTTTTT
>TRBV7-9|TRBJ1-4|NA|NA
CASSFGVTANEKLFF
TGTGCCAGCAGCTTCGGGGTAACTGCTAATGAAAAACTGTTTTTT
>TRBV24-1|TRBJ2-7|NA|TRBD1
CATSGGQMNEQYF
TGTGCCACCTCTGGGGGACAGATGAACGAGCAGTACTTC
>TRBV4-1|TRBJ1-2|NA|NA
CASSQGYGYTF
TGCGCCAGCAGCCAAGGGTATGGCTACACCTTC
>TRBV7-9|TRBJ1-1|NA|NA
CASSSTLLSRGTEAFF
TGTGCCAGCAGCTCAACCCTCTTATCCAGGGGCACTGAAGCTTTCTTT
>TRBV7-9|TRBJ1-2|once|TRBD1
CASSLETGTGPPWGYTF
TGTGCCAGCAGCTTAGAGACCGGGACAGGGCCCCCCTGGGGCTACACCTTC
>TRBV18|TRBJ1-1|NA|TRBD1
CASSPRQKTGSGTEAFF
TGTGCCAGCTCACCACGACAAAAGACAGGGTCGGGCACTGAAGCTTTCTTT
>TRBV5-4|TRBJ2-5|NA|NA
CASSLYRAETQYF
TGTGCCAGCAGCTTGTACAGGGCAGAGACCCAGTACTTC
>TRBV3-1/TRBV3-2|TRBJ1-2|NA|NA
CASSQVESGYTF
TGTGCCAGCAGCCAAGTGGAATCAGGCTACACCTTC
>TRBV7-6|TRBJ1-3|NA|TRBD1
CASSLRRDREPGNTIYF
TGTGCCAGCAGCTTACGCCGGGACAGGGAACCTGGAAACACCATATATTTT
>TRBV19|TRBJ2-3|once|NA
CASSIYRGATDTQYF
TGTGCCAGTAGTATCTATCGGGGGGCAACAGATACGCAGTATTTT
>TRBV19|TRBJ2-5|NA|NA
CASNVGGKETQYF
TGTGCCAGTAATGTCGGGGGCAAAGAGACCCAGTACTTC
>TRBV7-9|TRBJ2-2|once|TRBD2
CASSLGLAGLTGELFF
TGTGCCAGCAGCCTGGGACTAGCGGGTCTTACCGGGGAGCTGTTTTTT
>TRBV6-5|TRBJ1-5|NA|TRBD1
CASRQGWSNQPQHF
TGTGCCAGCCGACAGGGGTGGAGCAATCAGCCCCAGCATTTT
>TRBV18|TRBJ1-2|NA|TRBD1
CASSSDRGYGYTF
TGTGCCAGCTCATCCGACAGGGGTTATGGCTACACCTTC
>TRBV9|TRBJ1-1|NA|NA
CASSVGHREYTEAFF
TGTGCCAGCAGCGTAGGGCACAGGGAGTACACTGAAGCTTTCTTT
>TRBV29-1|TRBJ1-1|NA|NA
CSTRRGNLNTEAFF
TGCAGCACGCGAAGGGGTAACTTGAACACTGAAGCTTTCTTT
>TRBV5-4|TRBJ1-2|NA|NA
CASSLAASGGYTF
TGTGCCAGCAGCTTGGCAGCCTCAGGCGGCTACACCTTC
>TRBV12-3/TRBV12-4|TRBJ1-2|NA|NA
CASSPGVNYGYTF
TGTGCCAGCAGCCCGGGGGTTAACTATGGCTACACCTTC
>TRBV28|TRBJ1-2|NA|NA
CASSLGVMSRDYGYTF
TGTGCCAGCAGTTTGGGCGTCATGTCAAGGGACTATGGCTACACCTTC
>TRBV6-1|TRBJ1-4|NA|NA
CASSEARAWQGGEKLFF
TGTGCCAGCAGTGAAGCCCGAGCTTGGCAGGGAGGGGAAAAACTGTTTTTT
>TRBV11-2|TRBJ2-1|NA|NA
CASSSLRNEQFF
TGTGCCAGCAGCTCACTAAGAAATGAGCAGTTCTTC
>TRBV9|TRBJ1-2|NA|TRBD1
CASSEGTGKDYGYTF
TGTGCCAGCAGCGAGGGGACAGGGAAAGACTATGGCTACACCTTC
>TRBV7-6|TRBJ2-3|NA|NA
CASSFGSTDTQYF
TGTGCCAGCAGCTTTGGAAGCACAGATACGCAGTATTTT
>TRBV24-1|TRBJ1-5|NA|TRBD1
CATSGTEHSNQPQHF
TGTGCCACCAGCGGGACAGAACATAGCAATCAGCCCCAGCATTTT
>TRBV5-6|TRBJ1-2|NA|NA
CASSLAFTEGYTF
TGTGCCAGCAGCTTGGCCTTCACTGAGGGCTACACCTTC
>TRBV7-2|TRBJ2-7|NA|NA
CASSLYRTGSYEQYF
TGTGCCAGCAGCCTATACAGAACAGGATCCTACGAGCAGTACTTC
>TRBV19|TRBJ1-5|NA|TRBD1
CASSAEQGSRQPQHF
TGTGCCAGTAGCGCCGAACAGGGGTCGAGACAGCCCCAGCATTTT
>TRBV3-1/TRBV3-2|TRBJ1-4|once|NA
CASSPAPEKLFF
TGTGCCAGCAGCCCCGCGCCGGAAAAACTGTTTTTT
>TRBV6-5|TRBJ2-2|NA|TRBD2
CASSQEGLGIGELFF
TGTGCCAGCAGCCAGGAGGGACTAGGTATCGGGGAGCTGTTTTTT
>TRBV19|TRBJ2-7|NA|NA
CASSEGNQYEQYF
TGTGCCAGTAGTGAGGGAAATCAGTACGAGCAGTACTTC
>TRBV6-4|TRBJ1-5|NA|TRBD1
CASSGDSHQPQHF
TGTGCCAGCAGTGGGGACAGCCATCAGCCCCAGCATTTT
>TRBV3-1/TRBV3-2|TRBJ2-5|NA|TRBD2
CASSPNSGGLETQYF
TGTGCCAGCAGCCCCAATAGCGGGGGGCTAGAGACCCAGTACTTC
>TRBV6-5|TRBJ2-1|NA|NA
CASGPGGWNEQFF
TGTGCCAGCGGACCGGGGGGCTGGAATGAGCAGTTCTTC
>TRBV7-8|TRBJ1-3|NA|NA
CASSLNQGSSGNTIYF
TGTGCCAGCAGCTTAAATCAGGGGTCGTCTGGAAACACCATATATTTT
>TRBV5-8|TRBJ2-3|NA|TRBD1
CASSHRQGELSTDTQYF
TGTGCCAGCAGCCATAGACAGGGGGAACTAAGCACAGATACGCAGTATTTT
>TRBV12-5|TRBJ2-1|NA|NA
CASGPMGVREQFF
TGTGCTAGTGGTCCGATGGGGGTCCGGGAGCAGTTCTTC
>TRBV10-1|TRBJ2-7|NA|TRBD1
CASSLDRGCEQYF
TGCGCCAGCAGTCTCGACAGGGGATGCGAGCAGTACTTC
>TRBV18|TRBJ2-7|NA|TRBD1
CASSPPSGTGGASPYEQYF
TGTGCCAGCTCACCACCTTCCGGGACAGGGGGTGCCTCTCCCTACGAGCAGTACTTC
>TRBV7-2|TRBJ2-5|few|TRBD2
CASSTGGGAAETQYF
TGTGCCAGCAGCACCGGCGGGGGGGCCGCGGAGACCCAGTACTTC